These T cell receptor beta chains were read from a single sample in a study of T cell clones after liver transplantation. Generated by immunoSEQ multiplex PCR, the TCRdb table keeps only in-frame clones and is missing some. The sample includes roughly 62,000 clones, about 73% of them seen just once. The sequenced sample was CD4+ T cells from blood, obtained at the approximately 16-month timepoint. These receptors were obtained from a human patient who received a liver transplant. Some T cells may originate from the graft donor. Each CDR3 is given with its conserved first and last residue. Fields, in order: J gene, clone size, D gene, CDR3 length, V gene, CDR3 protein, CDR3 DNA. The D gene is left open where the match is weak. Part of the rows lack a size; the others show once, few, many or a class for expanded clones.

J gene: TRBJ2-2
clone size: .
D gene: TRBD1
CDR3 length: 15
V gene: TRBV9
CDR3 protein: CASSPQGHVAGELFF
CDR3 DNA: TGTGCCAGCAGCCCACAGGGGCACGTGGCCGGGGAGCTGTTTTTT

J gene: TRBJ2-5
clone size: .
D gene: TRBD1
CDR3 length: 14
V gene: TRBV11-2
CDR3 protein: CASSAGTGGETQYF
CDR3 DNA: TGTGCCAGCAGCGCTGGGACAGGTGGAGAGACCCAGTACTTC

J gene: TRBJ1-2
clone size: .
D gene: .
CDR3 length: 13
V gene: TRBV4-2
CDR3 protein: CASSNGQGYGYTF
CDR3 DNA: TGTGCCAGCAGCAACGGACAAGGCTATGGCTACACCTTC

J gene: TRBJ1-5
clone size: .
D gene: .
CDR3 length: 16
V gene: TRBV6-5
CDR3 protein: CASSYSRGDSNQPQHF
CDR3 DNA: TGTGCCAGCAGTTACTCGAGGGGGGATAGCAATCAGCCCCAGCATTTT

J gene: TRBJ2-2
clone size: .
D gene: .
CDR3 length: 15
V gene: TRBV27
CDR3 protein: CASSLGSGATGELFF
CDR3 DNA: TGTGCCAGCAGTTTAGGGTCCGGGGCCACCGGGGAGCTGTTTTTT

J gene: TRBJ2-2
clone size: .
D gene: .
CDR3 length: 14
V gene: TRBV11-3
CDR3 protein: CASSSRLGTGELFF
CDR3 DNA: TGTGCCAGCAGCTCAAGACTAGGGACCGGGGAGCTGTTTTTT

J gene: TRBJ2-3
clone size: .
D gene: TRBD2
CDR3 length: 13
V gene: TRBV29-1
CDR3 protein: CSVRGGGTDTQYF
CDR3 DNA: TGCAGCGTCCGGGGAGGGGGCACAGATACGCAGTATTTT

J gene: TRBJ2-5
clone size: .
D gene: .
CDR3 length: 15
V gene: TRBV7-2
CDR3 protein: CASSPSGRTQETQYF
CDR3 DNA: TGTGCCAGCAGCCCTAGTGGTCGGACGCAAGAGACCCAGTACTTC

J gene: TRBJ1-2
clone size: .
D gene: .
CDR3 length: 13
V gene: TRBV29-1
CDR3 protein: CSVSGLYNYGYTF
CDR3 DNA: TGCAGCGTTTCCGGCCTGTATAACTATGGCTACACCTTC

J gene: TRBJ1-1
clone size: .
D gene: TRBD1
CDR3 length: 14
V gene: TRBV18
CDR3 protein: CASSPQGTGGEAFF
CDR3 DNA: TGTGCCAGCTCACCGCAGGGGACAGGGGGTGAAGCTTTCTTT

J gene: TRBJ2-2
clone size: .
D gene: .
CDR3 length: 14
V gene: TRBV5-1
CDR3 protein: CASSVIGNTGELFF
CDR3 DNA: TGCGCCAGCAGCGTTATTGGGAACACCGGGGAGCTGTTTTTT

J gene: TRBJ1-2
clone size: .
D gene: .
CDR3 length: 11
V gene: TRBV28
CDR3 protein: CASTDREGYTF
CDR3 DNA: TGTGCCAGCACAGACCGCGAAGGCTACACCTTC

J gene: TRBJ1-1
clone size: once
D gene: .
CDR3 length: 11
V gene: TRBV5-4
CDR3 protein: CASSLNTEAFF
CDR3 DNA: TGTGCCAGCAGCTTAAACACTGAAGCTTTCTTT

J gene: TRBJ2-1
clone size: .
D gene: TRBD2
CDR3 length: 16
V gene: TRBV7-8
CDR3 protein: CASSLYGGAIINEQFF
CDR3 DNA: TGTGCCAGCAGCCTATACGGGGGGGCCATCATAAATGAGCAGTTCTTC

J gene: TRBJ1-5
clone size: .
D gene: .
CDR3 length: 16
V gene: TRBV19
CDR3 protein: CASSILGEGLNQPQHF
CDR3 DNA: TGTGCCAGTAGTATATTGGGAGAGGGGCTGAATCAGCCCCAGCATTTT

J gene: TRBJ2-5
clone size: once
D gene: .
CDR3 length: 15
V gene: TRBV4-3
CDR3 protein: CASSQDGRGGKTQYF
CDR3 DNA: TGCGCCAGCAGCCAAGACGGCAGGGGCGGAAAGACCCAGTACTTC

J gene: TRBJ1-4
clone size: .
D gene: .
CDR3 length: 17
V gene: TRBV21-1
CDR3 protein: CASSQPPQPGLNEKLFF
CDR3 DNA: TGTGCCAGCAGCCAACCCCCCCAGCCGGGACTTAATGAAAAACTGTTTTTT

J gene: TRBJ1-6
clone size: .
D gene: .
CDR3 length: 14
V gene: TRBV6-5
CDR3 protein: CASSRDPGDSPLHF
CDR3 DNA: TGTGCCAGCAGTCGGGACCCTGGGGATTCACCCCTCCACTTT

J gene: TRBJ1-4
clone size: .
D gene: TRBD1
CDR3 length: 14
V gene: TRBV28
CDR3 protein: CASSPGQGREKLFF
CDR3 DNA: TGTGCCAGCAGTCCGGGACAGGGACGGGAAAAACTGTTTTTT

J gene: TRBJ1-5
clone size: medium-sized
D gene: .
CDR3 length: 12
V gene: TRBV29-1
CDR3 protein: CSVIFGNQPQHF
CDR3 DNA: TGCAGCGTAATTTTTGGCAATCAGCCCCAGCATTTT

J gene: TRBJ2-5
clone size: .
D gene: .
CDR3 length: 16
V gene: TRBV5-4
CDR3 protein: CASSSRAGLLEETQYF
CDR3 DNA: TGTGCCAGCAGCTCCCGCGCGGGCCTTCTCGAAGAGACCCAGTACTTC

J gene: TRBJ2-3
clone size: .
D gene: .
CDR3 length: 15
V gene: TRBV7-2
CDR3 protein: CASSLDGTSTDTQYF
CDR3 DNA: TGTGCCAGCAGCCTAGACGGGACTAGCACAGATACGCAGTATTTT

J gene: TRBJ1-5
clone size: .
D gene: .
CDR3 length: 18
V gene: TRBV19
CDR3 protein: CASSMDVTGRDSNQPQHF
CDR3 DNA: TGTGCCAGTAGTATGGACGTGACAGGAAGGGATAGCAATCAGCCCCAGCATTTT

J gene: TRBJ2-5
clone size: few
D gene: TRBD2
CDR3 length: 14
V gene: TRBV7-9
CDR3 protein: CASSAGLAGETQYF
CDR3 DNA: TGTGCCAGCAGCGCGGGACTAGCGGGAGAGACCCAGTACTTC

J gene: TRBJ2-5
clone size: few
D gene: .
CDR3 length: 15
V gene: TRBV11-2
CDR3 protein: CASSLDSKGKETQYF
CDR3 DNA: TGTGCCAGCAGCTTAGATTCGAAGGGGAAGGAGACCCAGTACTTC

J gene: TRBJ2-7
clone size: once
D gene: TRBD2
CDR3 length: 18
V gene: TRBV27
CDR3 protein: CASSLRAPFRGGHYEQYF
CDR3 DNA: TGTGCCAGCAGTTTAAGGGCCCCCTTTCGGGGGGGACACTACGAGCAGTACTTC

J gene: TRBJ2-5
clone size: .
D gene: .
CDR3 length: 14
V gene: TRBV7-2
CDR3 protein: CASSSRRGGETQYF
CDR3 DNA: TGTGCCAGCAGTTCCCGTAGGGGGGGAGAGACCCAGTACTTC

J gene: TRBJ2-1
clone size: .
D gene: .
CDR3 length: 15
V gene: TRBV7-7
CDR3 protein: CASSPSHGGSNEQFF
CDR3 DNA: TGTGCCAGCAGCCCATCCCATGGGGGGTCGAATGAGCAGTTCTTC

J gene: TRBJ1-5
clone size: .
D gene: .
CDR3 length: 14
V gene: TRBV6-6
CDR3 protein: CASSPQQGVQPQHF
CDR3 DNA: TGTGCCAGCAGTCCCCAACAGGGCGTACAGCCCCAGCATTTT

J gene: TRBJ2-3
clone size: .
D gene: .
CDR3 length: 16
V gene: TRBV7-2
CDR3 protein: CASSLAVGAFTDTQYF
CDR3 DNA: TGTGCCAGCAGCTTAGCAGTGGGAGCGTTCACAGATACGCAGTATTTT

J gene: TRBJ2-1
clone size: .
D gene: .
CDR3 length: 13
V gene: TRBV6-5
CDR3 protein: CASTYRQVNEQFF
CDR3 DNA: TGTGCCAGCACCTACCGTCAGGTGAATGAGCAGTTCTTC

J gene: TRBJ2-1
clone size: .
D gene: TRBD2
CDR3 length: 14
V gene: TRBV5-1
CDR3 protein: CASSRSGEVNEQFF
CDR3 DNA: TGCGCCAGCAGCCGTAGCGGGGAGGTCAATGAGCAGTTCTTC

J gene: TRBJ1-3
clone size: .
D gene: .
CDR3 length: 15
V gene: TRBV6-1
CDR3 protein: CASSEAGGPGNTIYF
CDR3 DNA: TGTGCCAGCAGTGAAGCCGGGGGGCCTGGAAACACCATATATTTT

J gene: TRBJ1-3
clone size: few
D gene: .
CDR3 length: 16
V gene: TRBV7-6
CDR3 protein: CASSLGTMVTGNTIYF
CDR3 DNA: TGTGCCAGCAGCTTAGGTACAATGGTCACTGGAAACACCATATATTTT

J gene: TRBJ2-2
clone size: few
D gene: .
CDR3 length: 12
V gene: TRBV7-9
CDR3 protein: CASRVMAGELFF
CDR3 DNA: TGTGCCAGCAGGGTTATGGCCGGGGAGCTGTTTTTT

J gene: TRBJ2-5
clone size: many
D gene: .
CDR3 length: 14
V gene: TRBV28
CDR3 protein: CASSRGQGRETQYF
CDR3 DNA: TGTGCCAGCAGTCGGGGGCAGGGGCGTGAGACCCAGTACTTC

J gene: TRBJ1-1
clone size: .
D gene: .
CDR3 length: 13
V gene: TRBV5-1
CDR3 protein: CASSRGGSTEAFF
CDR3 DNA: TGCGCCAGCAGCCGTGGGGGGAGCACTGAAGCTTTCTTT

J gene: TRBJ1-5
clone size: .
D gene: .
CDR3 length: 14
V gene: TRBV6-6
CDR3 protein: CASSQQGQLGPQHF
CDR3 DNA: TGTGCCAGCAGTCAGCAGGGGCAGCTCGGGCCCCAGCATTTT

J gene: TRBJ2-5
clone size: .
D gene: .
CDR3 length: 14
V gene: TRBV13
CDR3 protein: CASSWGGEAETQYF
CDR3 DNA: TGTGCCAGCAGCTGGGGCGGGGAGGCGGAGACCCAGTACTTC

J gene: TRBJ2-5
clone size: few
D gene: TRBD1
CDR3 length: 15
V gene: TRBV19
CDR3 protein: CASSTSGGAPETQYF
CDR3 DNA: TGTGCCAGTAGTACCTCAGGGGGCGCACCGGAGACCCAGTACTTC

J gene: TRBJ1-4
clone size: .
D gene: .
CDR3 length: 14
V gene: TRBV2
CDR3 protein: CASSDQPGNEKLFF
CDR3 DNA: TGTGCCAGCAGTGATCAACCGGGAAATGAAAAACTGTTTTTT

J gene: TRBJ1-4
clone size: .
D gene: TRBD1
CDR3 length: 15
V gene: TRBV11-3
CDR3 protein: CASSCDRDGWEKLFF
CDR3 DNA: TGTGCCAGCAGCTGTGACAGGGATGGTTGGGAAAAACTGTTTTTT